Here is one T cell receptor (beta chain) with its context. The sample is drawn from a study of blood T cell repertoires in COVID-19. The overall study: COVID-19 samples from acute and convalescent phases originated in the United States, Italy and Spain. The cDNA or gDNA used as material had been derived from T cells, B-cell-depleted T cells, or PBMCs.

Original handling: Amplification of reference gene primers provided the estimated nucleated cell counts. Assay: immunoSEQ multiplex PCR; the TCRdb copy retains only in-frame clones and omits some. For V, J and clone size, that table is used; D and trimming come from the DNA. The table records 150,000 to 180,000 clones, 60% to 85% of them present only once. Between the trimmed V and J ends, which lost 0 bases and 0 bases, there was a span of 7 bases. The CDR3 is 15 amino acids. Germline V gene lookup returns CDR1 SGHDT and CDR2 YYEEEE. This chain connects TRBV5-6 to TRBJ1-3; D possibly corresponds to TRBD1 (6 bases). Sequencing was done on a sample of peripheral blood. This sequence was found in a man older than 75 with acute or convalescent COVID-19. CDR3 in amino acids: CASSLVDSSGNTIYF. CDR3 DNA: TGTGCCAGCAGCTTGGTGGACAGCTCTGGAAACACCATATATTTT.